This passage covers 22 T cell receptor beta chains from one sample sequenced in a study of blood T cells in healthy people across ages. A second roughly 7 to 12 cycle PCR used barcoded and J-beta primers. One entry per CDR3 protein results from TCRdb running MiXCR on the 5' RACE reads. Seen here are over 1,500,000 distinct CDR3 sequences, about 50% observed once, and the top ten hold 2% to 2.5%. Sequenced material: blood. The receptors were gathered from a woman between 35 and 50 years old in good health.

The sample holds a few counts of this clonotype. The chain combines TRBV24-1 with TRBJ2-1; D ambiguous. This CDR3 spans 17 amino acids. Trimming cost V 3 bases and J 0 bases, with 14 bases left between them. Germline loops: CDR1 KGHDR, CDR2 SFDVKD. The CDR3, as DNA: TGTGCCACCAGTGATCAAGGCCAGATGAGCTCCTACAATGAGCAGTTCTTC. This gives the protein CATSDQGQMSSYNEQFF.

This clonotype was seen many times. This sequence joins TRBV6-2 or TRBV6-3 and TRBJ2-7, with 9 bases aligning to TRBD1. The CDR3 length is 14 residues. CDR1 is MNHEY and CDR2 is SVGEGT in the germline V gene. V lost 5 bases to trimming and J lost 1 base; unmatched junction nucleotides: 3. As DNA, the CDR3 is TGTGCCAGCAGTCGGGACAGGGATTCCTACGAGCAGTACTTC. Protein product: CASSRDRDSYEQYF.

The rearrangement links TRBV9 to TRBJ2-5; a possible D gene is TRBD2 (5 bases). Germline assignment: CDR1 SGDLS and CDR2 YYNGEE. Trimming took 0 bases from V and 1 from J, leaving 10 bases between them. The CDR3 is made up of 15 amino acids. The CDR3 coding sequence is TGTGCCAGCAGCGTAGTAGGAGCGGTCCAAGAGACCCAGTACTTC. It encodes CASSVVGAVQETQYF.

This chain links TRBV20-1 with TRBJ2-3, with D possibly TRBD1 on 5 matching bases. V lost 6 bases to trimming and J lost 0 bases, with 10 bases between them. Germline assignment: CDR1 DFQATT and CDR2 SNEGSKA (reference sequence). This CDR3 is 13 amino acids long. CDR3 nucleotide sequence: TGCAGTGCCATACAGGCTAGCACAGATACGCAGTATTTT. This gives the protein CSAIQASTDTQYF.

This clonotype was seen only once. The chain carries TRBV6-5 and TRBJ1-2; D unclear. V dropped 2 bases and J dropped 2 bases, with 15 bases sitting between them. CDR3 length: 16 amino acids. The germline CDR1 and CDR2 sequences are MNHEY and SVGAGI. The CDR3 reads CASSYVRVNENYGYTF. The CDR3 DNA sequence: TGTGCCAGCAGTTACGTCCGTGTGAACGAAAACTATGGCTACACCTTC.

The gene calls are TRBV4-3 and TRBJ2-3; D gene unclear. The CDR3 consists of 14 residues. Trimming took off 1 base at V and 3 bases at J, with 8 bases between the two ends. Germline values: CDR1 LGHNA, CDR2 YSLEER. The CDR3 region is CASSQARRTDTQYF. In nucleotides, the CDR3 is TGCGCCAGCAGCCAAGCTAGGCGGACAGATACGCAGTATTTT.

CDR3 nucleotides: TGCAGCGTTGAATGGGGTTCTGAAGCTTTCTTT. This encodes CSVEWGSEAFF. V gene TRBV29-1 combines with J gene TRBJ1-1; unclear D gene. The CDR3 has 11 residues. Germline V gene data show CDR1 as SQVTM and CDR2 as ANQGSEA. With 2 bases removed from V and 6 bases from J, the gap between germline ends came to 7 bases. Complete variable domain (other parts from reference TRBV29-1 and TRBJ1-1): SAVISQKPSRDICQRGTSLTIQCQVDSQVTMMFWYRQQPGQSLTLIATANQGSEATYESGFVIDKFPISRPNLTFSTLTVSNMSPEDSSIYLCSVEWGSEAFFGQGTRLTVV.

This chain uses TRBV11-2 with TRBJ2-1, with D possibly being TRBD1 or TRBD2 (7 bases each). V shed 7 bases and J shed 0 bases, with 16 bases lying between them. The CDR3 is 16 residues long. Per germline, CDR1 SGHAT and CDR2 FQNNGV. Here the CDR3 reads CASKGTAGPSYNEQFF. The CDR3, as DNA: TGTGCCAGCAAGGGGACAGCGGGGCCCTCCTACAATGAGCAGTTCTTC.

The CDR3 protein is CASSFQMEVPYEQYF. The CDR3 DNA follows: TGTGCCAGCAGCTTCCAAATGGAAGTTCCCTACGAGCAGTACTTC. The chain joins TRBV3-1 to TRBJ2-7; unclear D gene. Looked up from germline, CDR1 is LGHDT and CDR2 is YNNKEL (reference sequence). Deletions cut 5 bases from V and 2 bases from J, with 16 bases between. The CDR3 is made up of 15 amino acids.

The genes are TRBV5-6 and TRBJ1-1, with D uncertain. The V end lost 7 bases, the J end lost 3 bases, and 13 bases lay between the germline ends. This CDR3 has 13 residues. CDR1 SGHDT and CDR2 YYEEEE come from the germline V gene. The CDR3 spells CASQRLWDTEAFF. CDR3 DNA sequence: TGTGCCAGCCAAAGGCTTTGGGACACTGAAGCTTTCTTT.

DNA for the CDR3: TGTGCCAGCAGCCAAGATGGTGAGGGACAGGGGGCGGAAAAACTGTTTTTT. It yields the protein CASSQDGEGQGAEKLFF. The V and J genes are TRBV4-2 and TRBJ1-4; 12 bases are a match to TRBD1. Trimming at V came to 0 bases and at J to 8 bases, leaving 7 bases not matched to a gene. Per germline, CDR1 LGHNA and CDR2 YNFKEQ. CDR3 size: 17 residues.

V is TRBV12-3 or TRBV12-4 and J is TRBJ1-2; 10 positions agree with TRBD1. The trim removed 4 bases at V and 5 bases at J, leaving 13 bases unmatched. CDR3 length: 17 residues. CDR3 protein: CASSSIISGTGDYGYTF. The CDR3 DNA sequence: TGTGCCAGCAGTTCGATCATATCCGGGACAGGGGATTATGGCTACACCTTC.

This clonotype has more than one count but fewer than ten. The chain is built from TRBV7-9 and TRBJ2-4; TRBD1 might be the D (5 bases). CDR1 SEHNR and CDR2 FQNEAQ come from the germline V gene (reference sequence). V lost 5 bases and J lost 0, with 8 bases in between. The CDR3 length is 14 residues. The CDR3 reads CASSIGVAKNIQYF. The CDR3 DNA sequence: TGTGCCAGCAGCATAGGGGTAGCCAAAAACATTCAGTACTTC.

The chain combines TRBV7-8 with TRBJ2-7; D unresolved. Near its end, the DNA agrees better with TRBJ2-5, so the J call may be wrong. The V gene's germline CDR1 is SGHVS and CDR2 FQNEAQ. This CDR3 has 13 amino acids. CDR3 in amino acids: CASSSYPKETQYF. The CDR3, as DNA: TGTGCCAGCAGCTCCTACCCCAAGGAGACCCAGTACTTC.

The rearrangement joins TRBV12-3 or TRBV12-4 to TRBJ1-4; no definite D call. This CDR3 spans 14 amino acids. V was clipped by 1 base and J by 10 bases, with 13 bases between them. The CDR3 loop reads CASSLDSDGSKLFF. The CDR3 bases are TGTGCCAGCAGTTTAGATTCAGACGGATCAAAACTGTTTTTT.

This clonotype was counted between two and nine times. V usage is TRBV6-1 and J usage is TRBJ2-7; TRBD2 matches 9 bases. CDR3 length: 16 amino acids. After removal of 4 bases from V and 0 bases from J, the junction contained 7 bases not matched to a gene. Per the germline V gene, CDR1 is MNHNS and CDR2 is SASEGT. CDR3: CASSGGSGGLSYEQYF. CDR3 nucleotide sequence: TGTGCCAGCAGTGGAGGTAGCGGGGGACTCTCCTACGAGCAGTACTTC.

The chain combines TRBV7-6 with TRBJ2-3; D not certain. V lost 5 bases and J 6 bases, leaving 12 bases between the germline ends. Germline V gene lookup returns CDR1 SGHVS and CDR2 FNYEAQ. The CDR3 has 13 residues. The CDR3: CASSATDADTQYF. DNA of the CDR3: TGTGCCAGCAGCGCTACTGACGCGGATACGCAGTATTTT.

This CDR3 is CASSTGTSNGYTF. The CDR3 coding sequence is TGCGCCAGCAGCACCGGGACCTCCAATGGCTACACCTTC. The chain has TRBV5-1 and TRBJ1-2, with D maybe TRBD1 (5 bases). V shed 4 bases and J shed 6 bases, with 13 bases lying between them. Germline assignment: CDR1 SGHRS and CDR2 YFSETQ. The CDR3 is made up of 13 amino acids. The complete variable domain, with remaining parts taken from reference TRBV5-1 and TRBJ1-2, reads KAGVTQTPRYLIKTRGQQVTLSCSPISGHRSVSWYQQTPGQGLQFLFEYFSETQRNKGNFPGRFSGRQFSNSRSEMNVSTLELGDSALYLCASSTGTSNGYTFGSGTRLTVV.

This chain joins TRBV5-1 and TRBJ2-7; D gene ambiguous. This CDR3 has 14 residues. Trimming shortened V by 0 bases and J by 5 bases, and 12 bases separated the two germline ends. Per germline, CDR1 SGHRS and CDR2 YFSETQ. CDR3 coding DNA: TGCGCCAGCAGCTTGGGCCCCCCCGCTAACGAGCAGTACTTC. It yields the protein CASSLGPPANEQYF. The full variable domain, its missing parts supplied by reference TRBV5-1 and TRBJ2-7, is KAGVTQTPRYLIKTRGQQVTLSCSPISGHRSVSWYQQTPGQGLQFLFEYFSETQRNKGNFPGRFSGRQFSNSRSEMNVSTLELGDSALYLCASSLGPPANEQYFGPGTRLTVT.

The genes are TRBV7-2 and TRBJ1-2; TRBD1 matches at 9 bases. This CDR3 spans 15 amino acids. The germline V gene has CDR1 SGHTA and CDR2 FQGNSA. Trimming removed 6 bases from V and 8 bases from J; junction bases left unmatched: 13. CDR3 protein: CASRPTGTGLGGYTF. DNA of the CDR3: TGTGCCAGCAGACCTACCGGGACAGGGTTGGGAGGCTACACCTTC.

The chain employs TRBV28 and TRBJ2-7, with D perhaps TRBD1 or TRBD2 (5 bases each). Trimming removed 4 bases at V and 4 bases at J, with 17 bases between. The CDR3 spans 15 residues. Germline CDR1 reads MDHEN; CDR2 reads SYDVKM. The CDR3 spells CASSSTGTAMYEQYF. The CDR3 bases are TGTGCCAGCAGTTCGACCGGGACGGCAATGTACGAGCAGTACTTC.

The rearrangement joins TRBV20-1 to TRBJ2-3; TRBD2 matches at 8 bases. With V trimmed by 2 bases and J by 0 bases, 4 bases remained unmatched. Germline values: CDR1 DFQATT, CDR2 SNEGSKA (reference sequence). This CDR3 is built from 15 residues. The CDR3 DNA is TGCAGTGCTAGAAGAGCGGGGGCCAGCACAGATACGCAGTATTTT. Amino acid sequence: CSARRAGASTDTQYF.